Shown below are 23 T cell receptor beta chains from a single sample sequenced in a study of cytomegalovirus exposure and HLA in healthy donors. Both 60 Vbeta primers and 13 Jbeta primers went into the PCR. Using immunoSEQ multiplex PCR, the repertoire was profiled, and TCRdb retains in-frame clones only, with some absent. The data hold about 120,000 clones, with over 9.5% observed a single time. Sequenced: PBMCs. The source is a woman under 30 in good health and CMV-seropositive.

The rearrangement links TRBV6-1 to TRBJ1-2; D gene unclear. The CDR3 totals 15 residues. Germline V CDR1 and CDR2: MNHNS, SASEGT. The V end was cut by 4 bases, the J end by 2 bases, with 14 bases between. The chain's CDR3 is CASSVADGPNYGYTF. CDR3 in DNA: TGTGCCAGCAGTGTGGCCGATGGCCCAAACTATGGCTACACCTTC.

This clone was counted a few times. The chain combines TRBV28 with TRBJ1-5, with D perhaps matching TRBD1 (6 bases). The CDR3 covers 15 residues. Germline CDR1 MDHEN, CDR2 SYDVKM. Between the trimmed V and J ends, which lost 6 bases and 5 bases, there was a span of 17 bases. The CDR3 DNA reads TGTGCCAGCAGCAGGGAGGGGGAGGGGTATCAGCCCCAGCATTTT. Translation gives CASSREGEGYQPQHF.

With respect to this clone: The CDR3 end shows no conserved phenylalanine or tryptophan, and so a read error is likely. No DNA is shown, since the ends of the CDR3 on it are uncertain; the CDR3 is the one TCRdb lists. The CDR3 reads CASSSTRQQGEKMFL. This chain uses TRBV5-1 with TRBJ1-4; the D segment call TRBD1 is taken from the table without a DNA check. Per germline, CDR1 SGHRS and CDR2 YFSETQ. The CDR3 comprises 15 residues, both ends counted.

This rearrangement joins TRBV20-1 to TRBJ2-6; D unresolved. Germline CDR1 reads DFQATT; CDR2 reads SNEGSKA (reference sequence). V gave up 6 bases and J gave up 4 bases, with 4 bases separating them. The CDR3 sequence is 11 residues long. The CDR3 DNA reads as TGCAGTGCGGCCGGGGCCAACGTCCTGACTTTC. It translates to CSAAGANVLTF.

This clone was observed a handful of times. The chain combines TRBV25-1 with TRBJ2-1, with no clear D. This CDR3 contains 11 residues. The V gene lost 7 bases and the J gene lost 3 bases, with 4 bases spanning the gap. Germline CDR1 MGHDK, CDR2 SYGVNS. The CDR3: CASTYYNEQFF. In DNA form, the CDR3 reads TGTGCCAGCACTTACTACAATGAGCAGTTCTTC. The variable domain in full, with the rest retrieved from reference TRBV25-1 and TRBJ2-1, is EADIYQTPRYLVIGTGKKITLECSQTMGHDKMYWYQQDPGMELHLIHYSYGVNSTEKGDLSSESTVSRIRTEHFPLTLESARPSHTSQYLCASTYYNEQFFGPGTRLTVL.

The V call is TRBV7-9, the J call TRBJ2-5, with TRBD1 identical over 7 bases. J was trimmed by 7 bases and V by 4 bases; bases with no gene match: 15. Germline CDR1 SEHNR, CDR2 FQNEAQ (reference sequence). The CDR3 runs to 16 residues. DNA of the CDR3: TGTGCCAGCAGCTCACCTCGGACAGGTACCTCGGTGACCCAGTACTTC. It yields the protein CASSSPRTGTSVTQYF. The full variable domain, rest sourced from reference TRBV7-9 and TRBJ2-5, is DTGVSQNPRHKITKRGQNVTFRCDPISEHNRLYWYRQTLGQGPEFLTYFQNEAQLEKSRLLSDRFSAERPKGSFSTLEIQRTEQGDSAMYLCASSSPRTGTSVTQYFGPGTRLLVL.

This clone turned up a few times. The chain couples TRBV11-2 to TRBJ2-3, with unresolved D. Per the germline V gene, CDR1 is SGHAT and CDR2 is FQNNGV. CDR3 length equals 12 residues. V lost 5 bases and J 0 bases, leaving 3 bases between the germline ends. The CDR3 sequence is CASSTSTDTQYF. DNA of the CDR3: TGTGCCAGCAGCACTAGCACAGATACGCAGTATTTT.

This clone was seen a handful of times. This chain connects TRBV6-1 to TRBJ1-1; 7 bases match TRBD1. Germline V CDR1 and CDR2: MNHNS, SASEGT. The trim removed 2 bases at V and 6 bases at J, leaving 9 bases unmatched. The CDR3 has 15 amino acids. The CDR3 loop is CASSELVGGRAEAFF. The DNA of the CDR3 is TGTGCCAGCAGTGAACTAGTAGGGGGCAGGGCTGAAGCTTTCTTT.

This clone was counted a few times. The rearrangement links TRBV7-1 to TRBJ2-3; 8 nucleotides match TRBD2. TRBV7-1 is identified as an open reading frame with a role that is uncertain. The CDR3 contains 24 residues. J gave up 0 bases and V 2 bases, and 28 bases lay outside the gene matches. The CDR3 bases are TGTGCCAGCAGCTCACTAGACCCCCAGTTTCTCTTGCGGGAGGAAAAGCTTAGCACAGATACGCAGTATTTT. Encoded protein: CASSSLDPQFLLREEKLSTDTQYF.

V is TRBV28 and J is TRBJ2-5, with 7 bases that match TRBD2. Germline V gene data show CDR1 as MDHEN and CDR2 as SYDVKM. V lost 6 bases, J lost 3 bases, and 7 bases stayed unmatched. The CDR3 runs 14 residues. DNA for the CDR3: TGTGCCAGCAGAAACGTGGGGGGGAAAGAGACCCAGTACTTC. This gives the protein CASRNVGGKETQYF.

This clone was recorded a few times. The rearrangement links TRBV14 to TRBJ1-1; D gene uncertain. The CDR3 has 13 amino acids. Trimming pared 1 base from V and 7 bases from J, leaving 10 bases between. Per the germline V gene, CDR1 is SGHDN and CDR2 is FVKESK. CDR3 sequence (DNA): TGTGCCAGCAGCCAAGGGTTTGGCTTTGAAGCTTTCTTT. As protein: CASSQGFGFEAFF.

This clone occurred a few times. V and J are TRBV4-2 and TRBJ2-1; TRBD2 matches at 14 bases. The V and J ends lost 1 base and 5 bases, in that order; junction bases with no gene match: 7. Germline V gene sequence: CDR1 LGHNA, CDR2 YNFKEQ. CDR3 length: 18 residues. The CDR3 DNA follows: TGTGCCAGCAGCCAAGTAATGACTAGCGGGAGGGGTAACAATGAGCAGTTCTTC. This translates into CASSQVMTSGRGNNEQFF.

The V gene is TRBV14, the J gene TRBJ2-5; 7 bases align to TRBD1. Germline loops: CDR1 SGHDN, CDR2 FVKESK. The CDR3 has 15 residues. With V trimmed by 1 base and J by 5 bases, 7 bases remained unmatched. The CDR3 DNA sequence: TGTGCCAGCAGCCAAGCCGACAGGGTCGGTGAGACCCAGTACTTC. This translates into CASSQADRVGETQYF.

About this clone itself: At one end the junction does not follow the germline gene, possibly because of a read error. The CDR3 spells CASSWVETGIVF. In nucleotides, the CDR3 is TGTGCCAGCAGCTGGGTGGAGACAGGCATAGTCTTC. The chain employs TRBV7-8 and TRBJ1-2; the D gene is possibly TRBD1 (6 bases). Germline V gene sequence: CDR1 SGHVS, CDR2 FQNEAQ. This CDR3 has 12 residues.

This chain joins TRBV5-8 and TRBJ2-7, with a possible D match to TRBD2 (6 bases). Germline V CDR1 and CDR2: SGHTS, YDEGEE. The CDR3 is made up of 14 amino acids. V lost 5 bases, J lost 3 bases, and 15 bases lay in between. The CDR3 loop reads CASRAPGAHYEQYF. In DNA, the CDR3 is TGTGCCAGCAGAGCGCCGGGAGCCCACTACGAGCAGTACTTC.

The V gene is TRBV20-1, the J gene TRBJ2-7, with D possibly TRBD2 on 5 matching bases. Germline CDR1 reads DFQATT; CDR2 reads SNEGSKA (reference sequence). This CDR3 comprises 9 residues. CDR3 sequence (DNA): TGCAGCGCGGGCTACGAGCAGTACTTC. Translation gives CSAGYEQYF.

The chain links TRBV5-4 to TRBJ2-2, with 8 bases identical to TRBD2. Trimming removed 1 base from V and 8 bases from J; junction bases left unmatched: 10. The CDR3 has 16 residues. The V gene's germline CDR1 is SGHNT and CDR2 YYREEE (reference sequence). The CDR3 is CASSLLLTSDGGELFF. The CDR3 nucleotides are TGTGCCAGCAGCTTGTTGTTGACTAGCGATGGAGGGGAGCTGTTTTTT.

The chain is built from TRBV28 and TRBJ1-4, with TRBD1 as a possible D gene (5 bases). This CDR3 has 15 residues. Germline V gene data show CDR1 as MDHEN and CDR2 as SYDVKM. Trimming took off 2 bases at V and 8 bases at J, with 15 bases between the two ends. CDR3 region: CASSLAGHFWEKLFF. CDR3 DNA: TGTGCCAGCAGTTTAGCCGGACACTTTTGGGAAAAACTGTTTTTT.

V gene TRBV19 combines with J gene TRBJ2-7, with 7 bases lining up with TRBD2. The junction had 4 bases not matched to a gene; V was cut back by 0 bases and J by 2 bases. Germline CDR1 is LNHDA and CDR2 is SQIVND (reference sequence). CDR3 length: 15 amino acids. The CDR3 nucleotides read TGTGCCAGTAGTATAGAGGGAACTAGCGCCTACGAGCAGTACTTC. It encodes CASSIEGTSAYEQYF.

The J gene is TRBJ2-2, the V gene TRBV27; 9 bases match TRBD2. Unmatched junction bases numbered 5, after V lost 6 bases and J lost 3 bases. CDR3 length: 15 residues. Germline assignment: CDR1 MNHEY and CDR2 SMNVEV (reference sequence). This CDR3 reads CASSTGLAYTGELFF. The CDR3 bases are TGTGCCAGCAGCACGGGACTAGCTTACACCGGGGAGCTGTTTTTT.

The sample holds a few counts of this clone. The chain couples TRBV19 to TRBJ2-1; TRBD2 aligns across 14 bases. The CDR3 has 15 amino acids. Germline CDR1 LNHDA, CDR2 SQIVND (reference sequence). J lost 8 bases, V lost 4 bases, and 4 bases had no gene match. For the CDR3, the DNA is TGTGCCAGTAGTACGGGGACTAGCGGGAGCGATGAGCAGTTCTTC. It translates to CASSTGTSGSDEQFF.

The sample holds a few counts of this clone. This chain joins TRBV7-6 and TRBJ1-1; no reliable D call. Germline V gives CDR1 SGHVS, CDR2 FNYEAQ. Trimming removed 1 base from V and 5 bases from J, with 8 bases in between. The CDR3 is 13 amino acids. The CDR3 loop is CASSLESGTEAFF. The CDR3 DNA is TGTGCCAGCAGCTTAGAGTCAGGAACTGAAGCTTTCTTT.

This rearrangement joins TRBV5-1 to TRBJ2-3; 10 bases align to TRBD2. This CDR3 is 15 amino acids long. Germline V gives CDR1 SGHRS, CDR2 YFSETQ. The J segment lost 6 bases and the V segment lost 2 bases, leaving 6 bases of the junction unmatched. The chain's CDR3 is CASSLPSGSQDTQYF. CDR3 coding DNA: TGCGCCAGCAGCTTACCTAGCGGGAGTCAGGATACGCAGTATTTT.